This T cell receptor beta chain is from a study of response to subunit inactivated influenza vaccine (dated by TCRdb to 2017 to 2018). Turning to the overall study: To follow how T cells responded to a trivalent subunit inactivated influenza vaccine, the researchers relied on deep quantitative profiling of the T cell receptor repertoire. Overall study outcomes, separate from this receptor: The authors suggested that each seasonal influenza vaccination may recruit only a limited number of new T cells.

This clonotype was found a few times. Its antigen has not been determined. The sample holds no much larger clone one base away, and base qualities are not on file. CDR1 and CDR2 (SGDLS, YYNGEE) derive from the germline V gene. V lost 3 bases and J lost 5 bases, and the count of bases not matched to a germline gene is 9. Including the terminal cysteine and phenylalanine, the CDR3 comprises 15 residues. Only the CDR3 part of the read is kept: 45 bases, read in frame from the first base. The method behind the library was RT-PCR. For sequencing, an Illumina HiSeq 2500 was employed. Using fastp trimming at Q25 and MiXCR clonotype assembly, TCRdb reanalyzed the public sequencing data and kept in-frame beta chains. Each CDR3 protein appears once, grouped with its most common genes and DNA. The sample table records approximately 170,000 distinct CDR3 sequences; approximately 15% of these occur just once. Clones ranked in the top ten supply roughly 24% of the sample.

The material was CD8+ T cells sorted from PBMCs, obtained around 5 days after vaccination. The sequence is built from TRBV9 and TRBJ1-2; 8 bases in the junction line up with TRBD1. The origin of this receptor is a man aged 50-60 years who received an inactivated influenza vaccine. Donor details come from another sample of the same person, matched by shared clones. CDR3 region: CASSATGGIWYGYTF. The nucleotides read TGTGCCAGCAGCGCCACAGGGGGGATTTGGTATGGCTACACCTTC.